The 9 T cell receptor beta chains below come from one sample, sequenced in a study of T cells expressing NK-cell markers. From the 5' RACE reads, TCRdb lists one entry per CDR3 protein and no DNA. The sample holds more than 400,000 distinct CDR3 sequences. Sequenced input: blood T cells: a sorted CD56 or NKG2C T cell subset, CD4+ or CD8+ T cells, or bulk PBMC T cells (not recorded which). These receptors originate from a woman aged 18 to 75 in good health.

The V and J genes are TRBV6-5 and TRBJ2-7; the TCRdb call, TRBD2, lacks DNA for checking. Looked up from germline, CDR1 is MNHEY and CDR2 is SVGAGI. CDR3 size: 17 residues. The CDR3 protein is CASSSTAGTSAFYEQYF.

V and J are TRBV7-6 and TRBJ2-5; TCRdb indicates TRBD2, and absent DNA this call remains unverified. This CDR3 has 15 residues. Germline V gene sequence: CDR1 SGHVS, CDR2 FNYEAQ. Here the CDR3 reads CASSAPGTSFFAQYF.

The CDR3 sequence is CASSRTPATPGELFF. The V gene is TRBV4-1, the J gene TRBJ2-2. This CDR3 is 15 amino acids long. Germline values: CDR1 MGHRA, CDR2 YSYEKL.

The V call is TRBV20-1, the J call TRBJ2-1. The CDR3 is 11 amino acids. The germline V gene encodes CDR1 DFQATT and CDR2 SNEGSKA (reference sequence). The CDR3 sequence is CSASQYNEQFF.

The rearrangement uses TRBV5-6 and TRBJ2-5. CDR1 and CDR2 (germline): SGHDT, YYEEEE. The CDR3 has 13 residues. The CDR3: CASSLWQQETQYF.

The CDR3 spells CASSFTGQGVGGYTF. V usage is TRBV27 and J usage is TRBJ1-2; TCRdb picks TRBD1, but there is no DNA to check that call. CDR1 is MNHEY and CDR2 is SMNVEV in the germline V gene (reference sequence). This CDR3 spans 15 amino acids.

V gene TRBV6-1 combines with J gene TRBJ2-2; TCRdb selects TRBD1, and the lack of DNA leaves this call unchecked. This CDR3 region has 15 residues. Germline V gene data show CDR1 as MNHNS and CDR2 as SASEGT. CDR3 sequence: CASSKLGVNTGELFF.

The chain has TRBV12-3 or TRBV12-4 and TRBJ1-3; TCRdb outputs TRBD1, but without DNA this stays unchecked. This CDR3 region has 17 residues. CDR3: CASSLNQRRGSGNTIYF.

This sequence joins TRBV7-9 and TRBJ1-4; TCRdb reports TRBD1, a call that lacks DNA to check it against. The length of the CDR3 is 15 residues. CDR1 and CDR2 (germline): SEHNR, FQNEAQ (reference sequence). Here the CDR3 reads CASAKTGTRGEKLFF.